This T cell receptor (beta chain) stems from a study of cytomegalovirus exposure and HLA in healthy donors. Study overall: A prior study identified just under 120 million unique TCR beta sequences from roughly 180 million T cells. Overall study findings and caveats: With further analysis later on, most CMV-associated TCR beta chains appeared HLA-restricted. It was confirmed in vitro that a few of the CMV-associated chains were specific for CMV antigens.

Regarding this clone: Its antigen remains unknown.

It was with 60 Vbeta and 13 Jbeta primers that the PCR ran. Sequencing used immunoSEQ multiplex PCR; TCRdb keeps in-frame clones, though not all of them. The sample carries approximately 190,000 clones, approximately 78% recorded once. This sequence was found in a woman aged 50 to 65 in good health and CMV-seropositive. Sequences were obtained from PBMCs.

The CDR3 nucleotides read TGCAGCGTCAGTTTTAATGAAAAACTGTTTTTT. Residues: CSVSFNEKLFF. This sequence joins TRBV29-1 and TRBJ1-4; D is ambiguous. Germline assignment: CDR1 SQVTM and CDR2 ANQGSEA. The CDR3 is made up of 11 amino acids. Trimming removed 6 bases from V and 4 bases from J, with 6 bases in between.